A single sample is the source of the 28 T cell receptor beta chains below, sequenced in a study of blood T cell repertoires in COVID-19. Sequencing was performed with immunoSEQ multiplex PCR; in TCRdb, only in-frame clones are kept and a portion is missing. This sample yields 55,000 or so clones, of which 88% are seen a single time; 8.5% belongs to the top ten. Sequencing used peripheral blood. Receptors were obtained from a man aged 55 to 69 with active COVID-19.

The chain combines TRBV10-1 with TRBJ2-5; D is possibly TRBD2 (6 bases). This CDR3 has 16 residues. The germline gives CDR1 WNHNN, CDR2 SYGVQD (reference sequence). The germline V and J ends were trimmed by 7 bases and 5 bases, with 23 bases remaining between them. The CDR3 DNA is TGCGCCAGCATCCCTACCCCTTGGGACTGCTCGGAGACCCAGTACTTC. Translating gives CASIPTPWDCSETQYF.

The V and J genes are TRBV6-5 and TRBJ2-3; TRBD1 matches 7 bases. The CDR3 loop spans 13 amino acids. The germline V gene has CDR1 MNHEY and CDR2 SVGAGI. The J segment lost 4 bases and the V segment lost 7 bases, leaving 5 bases of the junction unmatched. The DNA of the CDR3 is TGTGCCAGCACGAGACAGGGCGCAGATACGCAGTATTTT. It encodes CASTRQGADTQYF.

This chain uses TRBV5-1 with TRBJ2-7; TRBD1 matches at 7 bases. Germline loops: CDR1 SGHRS, CDR2 YFSETQ. This CDR3 contains 15 residues. The J segment lost 5 bases and the V segment lost 4 bases, leaving 12 bases of the junction unmatched. For the CDR3, the DNA is TGCGCCAGCAGCCCTTGGGACAGTAGTCAAGACGAGCAGTACTTC. Encoded protein: CASSPWDSSQDEQYF.

This clone was found once. The V call is TRBV7-6, the J call TRBJ2-5; 10 bases line up with TRBD2. The CDR3 is 16 residues long. CDR1 SGHVS and CDR2 FNYEAQ come from the germline V gene. Unmatched junction bases numbered 6, after V lost 0 bases and J lost 5 bases. The CDR3 protein is CASSLAGAGGLETQYF. The DNA of the CDR3 is TGTGCCAGCAGCTTAGCGGGAGCGGGAGGGTTGGAGACCCAGTACTTC.

The J gene is TRBJ1-1, the V gene TRBV9, with unresolved D. The V end was cut by 4 bases, the J end by 1 base, with 14 bases between. This CDR3 is built from 15 residues. The germline CDR1 and CDR2 sequences are SGDLS and YYNGEE. CDR3 protein: CASSPRRESNTEAFF. The DNA of the CDR3 is TGTGCCAGCAGCCCCCGGAGGGAATCGAACACTGAAGCTTTCTTT.

The gene calls are TRBV9 and TRBJ1-3; 8 bases match TRBD1. The CDR3 totals 17 residues. Germline-derived CDR1 and CDR2 are SGDLS and YYNGEE. Germline trimming cut 3 bases from V and 0 bases from J; bases unmatched to any gene: 8. The CDR3 coding sequence is TGTGCCAGCAGCGACCCCGGGACAGGTCGCTCTGGAAACACCATATATTTT. Protein sequence: CASSDPGTGRSGNTIYF.

The V gene is TRBV6-4, the J gene TRBJ2-3, with 10 positions matching TRBD2. Germline V gene sequence: CDR1 MRHNA, CDR2 SNTAGT. The CDR3 covers 17 residues. V was pared by 4 bases and J by 4 bases, with 11 bases of the junction left unmatched. CDR3 DNA: TGTGCCAGCAGTGCGGGAGGGCTAGCGGGAGTGGCAGATACGCAGTATTTT. Its protein product is CASSAGGLAGVADTQYF.

This clone was counted a few times. The chain uses TRBV28 and TRBJ2-3; D perhaps matches TRBD1 (6 bases). CDR3 length: 15 amino acids. The germline CDR1 and CDR2 sequences are MDHEN and SYDVKM. Trimming shortened V by 5 bases and J by 0 bases, and 12 bases separated the two germline ends. CDR3 in DNA: TGTGCCAGCAGTCCTCAGGGGTCTAGCACAGATACGCAGTATTTT. Its protein is CASSPQGSSTDTQYF.

V is TRBV5-1 and J is TRBJ2-7; D unresolved. Germline V gene sequence: CDR1 SGHRS, CDR2 YFSETQ. The CDR3 covers 15 residues. V lost 5 bases to trimming and J lost 3 bases, with 18 bases between them. Written as DNA, the CDR3 is TGCGCCAGCAGGGCGGAACGCCTTGAGAACTACGAGCAGTACTTC. Its translation: CASRAERLENYEQYF.

This clone was observed a handful of times. This chain connects TRBV11-2 to TRBJ2-7, with 7 bases aligning to TRBD2. The CDR3 contains 14 residues. From germline, CDR1 is SGHAT and CDR2 FQNNGV. Germline trimming cut 3 bases from V and 2 bases from J; bases unmatched to any gene: 4. CDR3 DNA sequence: TGTGCCAGCAGCTTTTTCCGGGAGGCCTACGAGCAGTACTTC. This encodes CASSFFREAYEQYF.

The chain links TRBV12-3 or TRBV12-4 to TRBJ2-7; tentative D call: TRBD2 (5 bases). The CDR3 runs 12 residues. The ends were cut back, 5 bases at V and 3 bases at J, with 8 bases in the middle. CDR3 protein: CASSHGDYEQYF. CDR3 coding DNA: TGTGCCAGCAGTCACGGGGACTACGAGCAGTACTTC.

This chain links TRBV25-1 with TRBJ2-5, with 7 bases aligning to TRBD1. This CDR3 region has 13 residues. Trimming removed 5 bases from V and 5 bases from J; junction bases left unmatched: 5. Germline V gene lookup returns CDR1 MGHDK and CDR2 SYGVNS. CDR3 sequence: CASSLEGAETQYF. Written as DNA, the CDR3 is TGTGCCAGCAGTCTCGAGGGGGCTGAGACCCAGTACTTC.

This rearrangement joins TRBV27 to TRBJ2-1; 11 positions agree with TRBD2. CDR3 length equals 14 residues. The ends lost 7 bases at V and 9 bases at J; junction bases unmatched: 8. Per germline, CDR1 MNHEY and CDR2 SMNVEV (reference sequence). This CDR3 reads CASTSGLAGGEQFF. CDR3 nucleotides: TGTGCCAGCACCTCGGGGCTAGCGGGAGGTGAGCAGTTCTTC.

About this clone itself: Other DNA sequences in the sample encode the same CDR3. This chain uses TRBV25-1 with TRBJ1-2; no clear D. This CDR3 contains 14 residues. Per germline, CDR1 MGHDK and CDR2 SYGVNS. V lost 1 base and J 0 bases, leaving 6 bases between the germline ends. Here the CDR3 reads CASSELGANYGYTF. CDR3 in DNA: TGTGCCAGCAGTGAATTGGGAGCTAACTATGGCTACACCTTC.

The V gene is TRBV3-1 (or the pseudogene TRBV3-2), the J gene TRBJ1-2; D perhaps matches TRBD1 (5 bases). The V end was cut by 2 bases, the J end by 4 bases, with 14 bases between. Germline assignment: CDR1 LGHDT and CDR2 YNNKEL (reference sequence). The CDR3 consists of 15 residues. The CDR3 region has the DNA TGTGCCAGCAGCCAACGGTGGGGGGATCGCTATGGCTACACCTTC. Protein sequence: CASSQRWGDRYGYTF.

The rearrangement links TRBV4-1 to TRBJ2-3, with 8 bases aligning to TRBD2. This CDR3 is built from 14 residues. Germline loops: CDR1 MGHRA, CDR2 YSYEKL. V lost 6 bases to trimming and J lost 0 bases; unmatched junction nucleotides: 2. The CDR3 DNA reads as TGCGCCAGCAGAGAGCGGGGGAGCACAGATACGCAGTATTTT. Its translation: CASRERGSTDTQYF.

The genes are TRBV11-2 and TRBJ1-2; 9 bases are shared with TRBD1. This CDR3 has 15 residues. V lost 5 bases to trimming and J lost 6 bases; unmatched junction nucleotides: 10. Germline V gene data show CDR1 as SGHAT and CDR2 as FQNNGV. DNA for the CDR3: TGTGCCAGCAGCAGCCCCGGGACAGGGAGGGATGGCTACACCTTC. Its protein is CASSSPGTGRDGYTF.

V usage is TRBV3-1 (or the pseudogene TRBV3-2) and J usage is TRBJ2-7; 9 bases align to TRBD2. CDR1 is LGHDT, CDR2 YNNKEL, per germline (reference sequence). Germline trimming cut 0 bases from V and 6 bases from J; bases unmatched to any gene: 6. CDR3 length: 15 amino acids. This chain's CDR3 is CASSQDRGLASEQYF. DNA of the CDR3: TGTGCCAGCAGCCAAGATCGAGGACTAGCGAGCGAGCAGTACTTC.

V is TRBV7-6 and J is TRBJ1-3, with D tentatively TRBD1 (5 bases). This CDR3 is built from 15 residues. V was clipped by 0 bases and J by 3 bases, with 9 bases between them. Germline loops: CDR1 SGHVS, CDR2 FNYEAQ. CDR3 in amino acids: CASSLAGRVGNTIYF. In DNA, the CDR3 is TGTGCCAGCAGCTTAGCCGGCAGGGTTGGAAACACCATATATTTT.

CDR3 region: CASRPGHTYNEQFF. CDR3 DNA: TGTGCCAGCAGGCCGGGACACACCTACAATGAGCAGTTCTTC. The chain links TRBV27 to TRBJ2-1; the D gene is possibly TRBD1 (6 bases). Per germline, CDR1 MNHEY and CDR2 SMNVEV (reference sequence). V was cut by 6 bases and J by 2 bases, with 11 bases left in between. The CDR3 runs 14 residues.

The rearrangement uses TRBV11-2 and TRBJ1-2; D remains ambiguous. The CDR3 extends over 18 amino acids. Per germline, CDR1 SGHAT and CDR2 FQNNGV. The V end was cut by 6 bases, the J end by 8 bases, with 31 bases between. CDR3 protein: CASRLIGRDNTLRRGYTF. DNA of the CDR3: TGTGCCAGCAGACTTATAGGCCGAGACAATACCCTTCGGAGGGGCTACACCTTC.

The CDR3 region has the DNA TGTGCCTGGACACAGGGATCTGGAAACACCATATATTTT. Its protein is CAWTQGSGNTIYF. The chain combines TRBV30 with TRBJ1-3, with a tentative D call TRBD1 (6 bases). The germline V gene has CDR1 GTSNPN and CDR2 SVGIG (reference sequence). The ends were cut back, 4 bases at V and 1 base at J, with 8 bases in the middle. CDR3 length: 13 residues. Complete variable domain (other parts from reference TRBV30 and TRBJ1-3): SQTIHQWPATLVQPVGSPLSLECTVEGTSNPNLYWYRQAAGRGLQLLFYSVGIGQISSEVPQNLSASRPQDRQFILSSKKLLLSDSGFYLCAWTQGSGNTIYFGEGSWLTVV.

V gene TRBV9 combines with J gene TRBJ2-7; 11 bases line up with TRBD2. CDR3 size: 16 residues. V lost 4 bases to trimming and J lost 1 base; unmatched junction nucleotides: 7. Germline V gene lookup returns CDR1 SGDLS and CDR2 YYNGEE. CDR3 DNA sequence: TGTGCCAGCAGCACCGCTAGCGGGAGGACTTCCTACGAGCAGTACTTC. Amino acids: CASSTASGRTSYEQYF.

This rearrangement joins TRBV3-1 (or the pseudogene TRBV3-2) to TRBJ2-1; 7 bases align to TRBD2. V trimming: 3 bases; J trimming: 10 bases; junction bases outside the gene matches: 9. Germline V gene sequence: CDR1 LGHDT, CDR2 YNNKEL (reference sequence). The CDR3 extends over 14 amino acids. The CDR3 region is CASSQLLAFEEQFF. CDR3 DNA sequence: TGTGCCAGCAGCCAGTTACTAGCGTTTGAAGAGCAGTTCTTC.

V gene TRBV10-3 combines with J gene TRBJ2-1; TRBD2 matches 8 bases. The CDR3 has 17 amino acids. Germline V gives CDR1 ENHRY, CDR2 SYGVKD. Trimming removed 6 bases from V and 7 bases from J; junction bases left unmatched: 17. The CDR3 protein is CAIRPHSTSAPGNEQFF. As DNA, the CDR3 is TGTGCCATCAGGCCCCACTCGACTAGCGCCCCGGGAAATGAGCAGTTCTTC.

The chain uses TRBV6-5 and TRBJ1-5, with 9 bases fitting TRBD1. Per the germline V gene, CDR1 is MNHEY and CDR2 is SVGAGI. The CDR3 spans 15 residues. After removal of 6 bases from V and 5 bases from J, the junction contained 8 bases not matched to a gene. The CDR3 spells CASRDMDRGYQPQHF. CDR3 nucleotide sequence: TGTGCCAGCAGAGATATGGACAGGGGCTATCAGCCCCAGCATTTT.

The sample holds one count of this clone. The DNA of the CDR3 is TGTGCCAGCAGCTCATCGACTAGCGGGAGGGCCGGGGAGCTGTTTTTT. The encoded protein is CASSSSTSGRAGELFF. The chain carries TRBV7-3 and TRBJ2-2; 14 bases match TRBD2. Germline trimming cut 4 bases from V and 6 bases from J; bases unmatched to any gene: 4. CDR3 length equals 16 residues. Germline V gene lookup returns CDR1 SGHTA and CDR2 FQGTGA.

V is TRBV19 and J is TRBJ2-3; TRBD2 agrees at 14 bases. V shed 4 bases, J shed 6 bases, and the junction held 6 bases outside the gene matches. Germline CDR1 reads LNHDA; CDR2 reads SQIVND (reference sequence). The CDR3 is 16 residues long. CDR3 region: CASSTGTSGSSDTQYF. The CDR3 DNA follows: TGTGCCAGTAGTACCGGGACTAGCGGGAGCAGTGATACGCAGTATTTT.